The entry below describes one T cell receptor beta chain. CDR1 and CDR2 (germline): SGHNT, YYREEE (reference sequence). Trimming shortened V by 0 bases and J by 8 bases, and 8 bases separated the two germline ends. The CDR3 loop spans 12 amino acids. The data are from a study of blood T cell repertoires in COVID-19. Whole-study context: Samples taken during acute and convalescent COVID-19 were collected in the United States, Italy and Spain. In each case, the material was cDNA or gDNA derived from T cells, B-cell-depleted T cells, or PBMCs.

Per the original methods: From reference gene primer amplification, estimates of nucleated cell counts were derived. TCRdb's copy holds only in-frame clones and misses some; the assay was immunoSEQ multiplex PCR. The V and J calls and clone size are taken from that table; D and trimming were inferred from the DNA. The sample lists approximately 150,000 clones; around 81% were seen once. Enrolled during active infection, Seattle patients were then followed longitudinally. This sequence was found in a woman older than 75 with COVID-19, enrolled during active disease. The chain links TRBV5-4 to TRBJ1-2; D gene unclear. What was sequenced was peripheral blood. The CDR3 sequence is CASSLDMMGYTF. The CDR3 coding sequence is TGTGCCAGCAGCTTGGACATGATGGGCTACACCTTC.